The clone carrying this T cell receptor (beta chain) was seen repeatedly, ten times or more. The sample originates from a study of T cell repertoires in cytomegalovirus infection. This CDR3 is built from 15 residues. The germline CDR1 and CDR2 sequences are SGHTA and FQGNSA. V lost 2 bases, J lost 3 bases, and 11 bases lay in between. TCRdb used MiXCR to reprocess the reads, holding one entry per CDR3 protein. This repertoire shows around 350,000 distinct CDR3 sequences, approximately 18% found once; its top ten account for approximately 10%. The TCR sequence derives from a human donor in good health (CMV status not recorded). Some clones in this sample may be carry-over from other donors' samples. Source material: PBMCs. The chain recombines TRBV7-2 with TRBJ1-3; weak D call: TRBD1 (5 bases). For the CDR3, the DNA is TGTGCCAGCAGCTTACCAGGGAAAGGTGGAAACACCATATATTTT. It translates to CASSLPGKGGNTIYF.